This T cell receptor (beta chain) appears in the sequencing data of a study of response to subunit inactivated influenza vaccine. The CDR3 contains 14 residues. Germline CDR1 reads MNHNS; CDR2 reads SASEGT. V lost 8 bases and J lost 0, with 11 bases in between. TCRdb called the RT-PCR reads again in MiXCR, with one record for every CDR3 protein. The sample carries a few hundred thousand distinct CDR3 sequences, approximately 11% recorded once. The origin of this receptor is a man aged 45-65 years who received an inactivated influenza vaccine. Source: PBMCs from blood, taken roughly 47 days after vaccination. The J gene is TRBJ1-3, the V gene TRBV6-1; D gene ambiguous. The CDR3 protein is CASGNSISGNTIYF. In DNA form, the CDR3 reads TGTGCCAGCGGTAATAGTATCTCTGGAAACACCATATATTTT.